This entry lists 13 T cell receptor beta chains sequenced from one sample in a study of cytomegalovirus exposure and HLA in healthy donors. TCRdb's copy holds only in-frame clones and misses some; the assay was immunoSEQ multiplex PCR. There are 110,000 or so clones in the sample; 90% to 97% occur only once, and 0.67% lies in the top ten. The sequencing sample was made of PBMCs. These TCRs come from a woman aged 18-35 years in good health and CMV-seronegative.

V gene TRBV7-3 combines with J gene TRBJ2-5; 9 bases are shared with TRBD2. CDR3 length: 15 residues. CDR1 is SGHTA and CDR2 is FQGTGA in the germline V gene. J lost 5 bases, V lost 5 bases, and 9 bases had no gene match. The CDR3 coding sequence is TGTGCCAGCAGCCTGGCCGGGACTAGCTCTGAGACCCAGTACTTC. Translating gives CASSLAGTSSETQYF.

V gene TRBV9 combines with J gene TRBJ2-3; perhaps TRBD2 as D (5 bases). The CDR3 runs to 15 residues. Germline CDR1 is SGDLS and CDR2 is YYNGEE. V lost 5 bases, J lost 4 bases, and 17 bases lay in between. The CDR3 DNA reads as TGTGCCAGCAGTCGGACCCCCATGAGGGCAGATACGCAGTATTTT. This translates into CASSRTPMRADTQYF.

The chain's CDR3 is CASSYTGYTGELFF. The CDR3, as DNA: TGTGCCAGCAGTTACACAGGGTACACCGGGGAGCTGTTTTTT. J is TRBJ2-2 and V is TRBV6-5; tentative D call: TRBD1 (6 bases). The V and J ends lost 2 bases and 3 bases respectively, with 7 bases between them. The germline V gene encodes CDR1 MNHEY and CDR2 SVGAGI. The CDR3 length is 14 residues.

V is TRBV30 and J is TRBJ1-2; 9 nucleotides line up with TRBD1. Germline CDR1 GTSNPN, CDR2 SVGIG (reference sequence). This CDR3 comprises 14 residues. The J segment lost 8 bases and the V segment lost 1 base, leaving 8 bases of the junction unmatched. The CDR3 DNA follows: TGTGCCTGGAGTGCCACAGGGACAGGGCGCGGCTACACCTTC. Translated: CAWSATGTGRGYTF. Full variable domain (rest looked up from reference TRBV30 and TRBJ1-2): SQTIHQWPATLVQPVGSPLSLECTVEGTSNPNLYWYRQAAGRGLQLLFYSVGIGQISSEVPQNLSASRPQDRQFILSSKKLLLSDSGFYLCAWSATGTGRGYTFGSGTRLTVV.

V gene TRBV7-2 combines with J gene TRBJ1-2; 10 bases are shared with TRBD1. CDR3 length equals 15 residues. Per the germline V gene, CDR1 is SGHTA and CDR2 is FQGNSA. Trimming removed 3 bases from V and 4 bases from J; junction bases left unmatched: 5. Here the CDR3 DNA reads TGTGCCAGCAGCTTCGCCGGGACAGGGGTCTATGGCTACACCTTC. The encoded protein is CASSFAGTGVYGYTF. Complete variable domain (other parts from reference TRBV7-2 and TRBJ1-2): GAGVSQSPSNKVTEKGKDVELRCDPISGHTALYWYRQSLGQGLEFLIYFQGNSAPDKSGLPSDRFSAERTGGSVSTLTIQRTQQEDSAVYLCASSFAGTGVYGYTFGSGTRLTVV.

The V call is TRBV5-1, the J call TRBJ2-2; D is unresolved. This CDR3 is built from 15 residues. Germline V lookup: CDR1 SGHRS, CDR2 YFSETQ. Trimming removed 4 bases at V and 6 bases at J, with 16 bases between. The CDR3 DNA is TGCGCCAGCAGCATTTTAGATCGTCCGGCCGGGGAGCTGTTTTTT. The encoded protein is CASSILDRPAGELFF. The variable domain in full, completed from reference TRBV5-1 and TRBJ2-2, reads KAGVTQTPRYLIKTRGQQVTLSCSPISGHRSVSWYQQTPGQGLQFLFEYFSETQRNKGNFPGRFSGRQFSNSRSEMNVSTLELGDSALYLCASSILDRPAGELFFGEGSRLTVL.

This chain links TRBV19 with TRBJ1-2; 7 bases are a match to TRBD1. CDR1 is LNHDA and CDR2 is SQIVND in the germline V gene (reference sequence). J was trimmed by 2 bases and V by 3 bases; bases with no gene match: 6. The CDR3 has 15 residues. Written as DNA, the CDR3 is TGTGCCAGTAGTATTGGAAGGGGGCGCAACTATGGCTACACCTTC. Encoded protein: CASSIGRGRNYGYTF.

Note on this clone: A read error may produce the germline difference seen at one junction end. This sequence joins TRBV7-7 and TRBJ2-2, with 12 positions matching TRBD2. The germline gives CDR1 SSHAT, CDR2 FNYEAQ (reference sequence). This CDR3 is 15 amino acids long. The CDR3 loop is CASSPGLAGTGELFF. The CDR3 DNA is TGTGCTAGCAGCCCGGGACTAGCGGGCACCGGGGAGCTGTTTTTT.

The V gene is TRBV5-5, the J gene TRBJ2-7; 8 bases agree with TRBD1. This CDR3 has 18 residues. Germline CDR1 SGHKS, CDR2 YYEKEE (reference sequence). Unmatched junction bases numbered 16, after V lost 2 bases and J lost 3 bases. The CDR3 DNA follows: TGTGCCAGCAGCTTTAGAACCCTCACCGGGACAGGTGGCTACGAGCAGTACTTC. It encodes CASSFRTLTGTGGYEQYF.

J is TRBJ2-7 and V is TRBV2, with no clear D. V was clipped by 4 bases and J by 3 bases, with 4 bases between them. Germline values: CDR1 SNHLY, CDR2 FYNNEI. The CDR3 length is 11 residues. CDR3 coding DNA: TGTGCCAGCAGTGCAGTCTACGAGCAGTACTTC. Translated: CASSAVYEQYF.

The V and J genes are TRBV5-1 and TRBJ2-1; D remains ambiguous. Deletions cut 6 bases from V and 0 bases from J, with 13 bases between. The CDR3 consists of 15 residues. The germline V gene has CDR1 SGHRS and CDR2 YFSETQ. As DNA, the CDR3 is TGCGCCAGCACCTTATACGTTAGCTCCTACAATGAGCAGTTCTTC. Its protein product is CASTLYVSSYNEQFF.

The table lists this clone with a count of one. The chain has TRBV27 and TRBJ1-4, with TRBD1 matching 8 bases. With V trimmed by 5 bases and J by 7 bases, 15 bases remained unmatched. The CDR3 sequence is 17 residues long. CDR1 MNHEY and CDR2 SMNVEV come from the germline V gene (reference sequence). The CDR3: CASSGVQGVGLGEKLFF. The CDR3 nucleotides read TGTGCCAGCAGTGGGGTACAGGGGGTGGGCCTCGGTGAAAAACTGTTTTTT.

V usage is TRBV29-1 and J usage is TRBJ1-1; 9 bases fit TRBD1. J gave up 8 bases and V 5 bases, and 9 bases lay outside the gene matches. Germline-derived CDR1 and CDR2 are SQVTM and ANQGSEA. The CDR3 contains 13 residues. DNA of the CDR3: TGCAGCGTTTCCGGGACAGGGAGGGACGAAGCTTTCTTT. This encodes CSVSGTGRDEAFF.